The 5 T cell receptor beta chains given below trace back to one sample, sequenced in a study of neurological immune-mediated disorders. Via MiXCR, TCRdb re-called the 5' RACE reads, giving one row per CDR3 protein. Seen here are 30,000 to 45,000 distinct CDR3 sequences, approximately 10% observed once, and the top ten hold around 3.9%. Sample: CD4+ T cells from blood. The receptor set was obtained from a woman in her twenties or thirties with HTLV-1-associated myelopathy (HAM/TSP).

In this sample, this clonotype turned up many times. The chain combines TRBV15 with TRBJ2-1; possible D gene TRBD2, 5 bases. Trimming pared 3 bases from V and 8 bases from J, leaving 20 bases between. The CDR3 covers 16 residues. Germline lookup yields CDR1 LNHNV and CDR2 YYDKDF (reference sequence). This CDR3 reads CATSRGEGITAYEQFF. DNA of the CDR3: TGTGCCACCAGCAGGGGCGAGGGTATTACCGCATATGAGCAGTTCTTC.

This clonotype has ten or more counts. The chain recombines TRBV27 with TRBJ1-1; D ambiguous. Germline lookup yields CDR1 MNHEY and CDR2 SMNVEV (reference sequence). The CDR3 covers 15 residues. Trimming took 5 bases from V and 0 from J, leaving 13 bases between them. CDR3 coding DNA: TGTGCCAGCAGTCCCCACTCAGTTATGAACACTGAAGCTTTCTTT. Translated, it gives CASSPHSVMNTEAFF.

This clonotype was detected ten times or more. V and J are TRBV20-1 and TRBJ1-1; D call uncertain. This CDR3 spans 15 amino acids. Trimming shortened V by 0 bases and J by 1 base, and 12 bases separated the two germline ends. Germline CDR1 DFQATT, CDR2 SNEGSKA (reference sequence). In DNA, the CDR3 is TGCAGTGCTAGAGATTGGGCGGCCAAGAACACTGAAGCTTTCTTT. Its protein is CSARDWAAKNTEAFF.

This clonotype showed up many times. The rearrangement links TRBV7-2 to TRBJ1-1; maybe TRBD1 (5 bases). With 5 bases removed from V and 5 bases from J, the gap between germline ends came to 21 bases. Germline V CDR1 and CDR2: SGHTA, FQGNSA. This CDR3 has 16 residues. In DNA, the CDR3 is TGTGCCAGCAGCCCTCGAAGAGGAGGGGCTGAGACTGAAGCTTTCTTT. Its translation: CASSPRRGGAETEAFF.

This clonotype has just a few counts. The chain combines TRBV18 with TRBJ2-4; D is ambiguous. Per germline, CDR1 KGHSH and CDR2 LQKENI. The CDR3 has 16 residues. The V end lost 0 bases, the J end lost 0 bases, and 9 bases lay between the germline ends. For the CDR3, the DNA is TGTGCCAGCTCACCACCGCAGGAGTTAGCCAAAAACATTCAGTACTTC. Amino acid sequence: CASSPPQELAKNIQYF.